This T cell receptor (beta chain) stems from a study of T cell responses to AZD1222 COVID-19 vaccine (dated by TCRdb to 2020 to 2023). Regarding the study in general: A total of around 240 trial participants underwent TCR sequencing, of whom some 210 received two doses of AZD1222 and approximately 25 received two doses of the MenACWY control vaccine. Trial participants were enrolled by age into 18-55, 56-69 and 70-plus year subgroups, with 148, 28 and 57 TCR-sequenced participants respectively. The study at large found these results: After two AZD1222 doses, spike-specific TCR breadth and depth were significantly higher than at day 0 and than in MenACWY recipients. Conclusions about previously exposed vaccinees are limited, since just five or six AZD1222 recipients were seropositive for SARS-CoV-2 at baseline. In the small 56-69-year group, the increase in depth fell short of significance, most likely because of low power. CD4 TCRs associated with the vaccine covered the entire spike protein, and the dominant responses were in regions 160-218 and 743-854. Most participants were white British and females outnumbered males, and the authors suggested that clonal diversity may have been underestimated. No day 14 peak-response samples were available, so repertoires were characterized only after the peak T cell response. Epitopes outside the regions mutated in the B.1.351 and B.1.1.7 variants were reportedly recognized by nearly half of the unique spike-specific TCRs.

A remark on this clone: What this receptor recognizes is not known. No clone much larger than this one lies a single base away; base qualities are absent. The sample holds other DNA sequences that translate to the same CDR3.

The CDR3 regions of human TCRbeta chains were analyzed by immunosequencing. On the study's bioinformatics: Repertoire TCRs were checked for matches against a reference library of SARS-CoV-2-specific TCRs that had been generated using the MIRA antigen-specificity platform. Breadth was defined as the fraction of unique TCRs that were SARS-CoV-2-associated, and depth was defined as the fraction of total T cells that were SARS-CoV-2-associated. Each spike-specific TCR was assigned to its reactive spike region and to a CD4 or CD8 class using the MIRA data. Log10-transformed breadth and depth values were compared by one-way ANOVA with Sidak's multiple comparisons tests. Here the immuneACCESS table is served through TCRdb, limited to in-frame sequences with V and J called. Missing clones are a known gap in these copies; in checked studies unresolved V genes cover under half, and the rest lacks a known reason. V, J and clone size reflect that table, while D and trimming were determined from the DNA. The sample table shows 150,000 to 250,000 clones, and approximately 94% are seen once. Together, the top ten hold about 1% of the sample.

The sample's time point label, in plain terms: about 28 days (+/-7) after the second vaccine dose. AZD1222 recipients with second doses at about 4 weeks or about 12 weeks were pooled, because spike-specific TCR depth and breadth did not differ between schedules. The vaccinee samples were drawn from two UK trials, COV001 and COV002, one of which was a single-blind randomized controlled phase 2/3 trial testing AZD1222 (ChAdOx1 nCoV-19) in healthy adults. Trial participant PBMC samples were collected at day 0 and day 28 after the second dose for TCRbeta chain sequencing. This specimen was peripheral blood, taken 28 days after the second AZD1222 dose. The receptor comes from an adult who received the AZD1222 COVID-19 vaccine.

In nucleotide form, the sequence is TGCGCCAGCAGCCAAGAATGGGGCTCACCCCTCCACTTT. It encodes CASSQEWGSPLHF. The receptor chain draws on TRBV4-1 and TRBJ1-6; a tentative D call is TRBD1 (5 bases match). The germline V gene gives CDR1 as MGHRA and CDR2 as YSYEKL. V is shortened by 0 bases, J by 10 bases, and the region joining them spans 7 bases. From its cysteine to its phenylalanine, the CDR3 spans 13 amino acids. The DNA shown is the 39-base CDR3, in frame from base 1.